This T cell receptor (beta chain) was identified during a study of blood T cell repertoires in COVID-19. Turning to the study itself: Samples came from the United States, Italy and Spain, spanning acute and convalescent COVID-19. Sources were T cells, B-cell-depleted T cells, or PBMCs; the material itself was cDNA or gDNA.

In the source study's methods: Estimation of nucleated cell counts was performed using reference gene primer amplification. TCRdb's table, derived via immunoSEQ multiplex PCR, lists solely in-frame clones and lacks some. The V and J calls and clone size are taken from that table; D and trimming were inferred from the DNA. The table has some 69,000 clones, about 84% seen once. Trimming cost V 7 bases and J 3 bases; bases outside gene matches: 6. The CDR3 spans 13 residues. Per germline, CDR1 SQVTM and CDR2 ANQGSEA. The chain joins TRBV29-1 to TRBJ1-1, with TRBD1 matching over 9 bases. The sequenced sample was peripheral blood. This clonotype was sampled from a woman in her sixties with acute or convalescent COVID-19. The CDR3 sequence is CSGRTGVDTEAFF. The CDR3 nucleotides read TGCAGCGGGCGGACAGGGGTTGACACTGAAGCTTTCTTT.